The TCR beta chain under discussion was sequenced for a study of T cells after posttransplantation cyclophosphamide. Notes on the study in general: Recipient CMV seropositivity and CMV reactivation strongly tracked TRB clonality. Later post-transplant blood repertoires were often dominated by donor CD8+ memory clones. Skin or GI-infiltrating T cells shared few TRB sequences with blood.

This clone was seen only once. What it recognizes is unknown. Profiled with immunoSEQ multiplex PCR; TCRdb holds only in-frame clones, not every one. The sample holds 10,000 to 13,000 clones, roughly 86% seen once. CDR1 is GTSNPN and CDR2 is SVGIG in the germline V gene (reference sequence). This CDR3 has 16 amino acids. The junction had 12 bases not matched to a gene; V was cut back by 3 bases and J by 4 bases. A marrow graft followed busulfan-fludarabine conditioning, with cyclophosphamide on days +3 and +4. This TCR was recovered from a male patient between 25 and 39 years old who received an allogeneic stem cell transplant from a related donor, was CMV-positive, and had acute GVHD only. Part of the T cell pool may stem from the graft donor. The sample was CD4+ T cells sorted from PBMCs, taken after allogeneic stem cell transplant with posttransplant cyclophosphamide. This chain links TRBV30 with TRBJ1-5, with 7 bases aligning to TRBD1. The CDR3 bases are TGTGCCTGGAGCCTACCCAGGGACAGATCTAATCAGCCCCAGCATTTT. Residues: CAWSLPRDRSNQPQHF.